This TCR beta chain was captured by sequencing in a study of human T cells and chemical hapten exposure. The study, taken as a whole, reports: TCRs whose frequency exceeded 1 in 1000 remained the same following DPC sensitization.

Library construction involved attaching unique molecular identifiers to individual cDNA molecules, which allowed quantitative, reproducible TCR counting. TCRdb called the RACE reads again in MiXCR, with one record for every CDR3 protein. Among some 200,000 distinct CDR3 sequences listed, around 20% were seen once. Many counts were recorded for this clonotype. What it binds is not known. Time point: patch test 1, 2 weeks after DPC sensitization. Treatment defined: therapeutic diphenylcyclopropenone sensitization with weekly scalp DPC. CDR3 length: 12 residues. Germline CDR1 SQVTM, CDR2 ANQGSEA. With V trimmed by 4 bases and J by 1 base, 0 bases remained unmatched.

The genes are TRBV29-1 and TRBJ1-1; TRBD1 aligns across 7 bases. The specimen comprised whole blood, sampled in connection with sensitization to the hapten diphenylcyclopropenone (DPC). The receptor's source is a woman aged 50 to 60 with alopecia areata. Some clones in this sample may be carry-over from other donors' samples. CDR3 residues: CSVGQGNTEAFF. The CDR3 DNA reads as TGCAGCGTTGGACAGGGGAACACTGAAGCTTTCTTT.